A selection of T cell receptor beta chains follows, all from one sample in a study of shared clonotypes between healthy human individuals. Measured with immunoSEQ multiplex PCR; TCRdb has only the in-frame clones, and not every one. The data contain some 2.4 million clones, roughly 93% of them singletons. Sequenced sample: naive CD4+ T cells from PBMCs. These receptors all come from a man aged 18 to 29 in good health. Some clones in this sample may be carry-over from other donors' samples. The CDR3 runs from the conserved cysteine through the conserved F or W. A D gene is named only where the DNA matches it firmly. Clone size, where shown, is once, few, many, or a class for clones that have expanded.

j_gene: TRBJ2-2
d_gene: TRBD1
v_gene: TRBV28
abundance: NA
CDR3aa: CASRLQGINGELFF
CDR3nt: TGTGCCAGCAGGCTACAGGGGATCAACGGGGAGCTGTTTTTT

j_gene: TRBJ2-7
d_gene: NA
v_gene: TRBV5-1
abundance: NA
CDR3aa: CASSLGSGTVYEQYF
CDR3nt: TGCGCCAGCAGCTTAGGGTCCGGGACGGTCTACGAGCAGTACTTC

j_gene: TRBJ2-2
d_gene: NA
v_gene: TRBV5-1
abundance: NA
CDR3aa: CASSDPATNTGELFF
CDR3nt: TGCGCCAGCAGCGACCCCGCTACGAACACCGGGGAGCTGTTTTTT

j_gene: TRBJ2-3
d_gene: NA
v_gene: TRBV7-2
abundance: NA
CDR3aa: CASSLRYRVPSTDTQYF
CDR3nt: TGTGCCAGCAGCTTAAGATACAGGGTACCTAGCACAGATACGCAGTATTTT

j_gene: TRBJ2-7
d_gene: TRBD2
v_gene: TRBV7-9
abundance: NA
CDR3aa: CASSPRLAGDQYF
CDR3nt: TGTGCCAGCAGCCCCAGACTAGCGGGAGACCAGTACTTC

j_gene: TRBJ2-3
d_gene: TRBD1
v_gene: TRBV19
abundance: NA
CDR3aa: CASSPSWTGGTDTQYF
CDR3nt: TGTGCCAGTAGTCCCTCCTGGACAGGGGGCACAGATACGCAGTATTTT

j_gene: TRBJ2-5
d_gene: NA
v_gene: TRBV19
abundance: NA
CDR3aa: CASSSGAQETQYF
CDR3nt: TGTGCCAGCTCCTCGGGGGCGCAAGAGACCCAGTACTTC

j_gene: TRBJ2-7
d_gene: NA
v_gene: TRBV28
abundance: NA
CDR3aa: CASSLGYYEQYF
CDR3nt: TGTGCCAGCAGTTTAGGTTACTACGAGCAGTACTTC

j_gene: TRBJ2-3
d_gene: NA
v_gene: TRBV2
abundance: NA
CDR3aa: CASHRGRSTDTQYF
CDR3nt: TGTGCCAGCCACCGCGGCAGGAGCACAGATACGCAGTATTTT

j_gene: TRBJ2-3
d_gene: NA
v_gene: TRBV27
abundance: NA
CDR3aa: CASSRKDTQYF
CDR3nt: TGTGCCAGCAGTCGCAAAGATACGCAGTATTTT

j_gene: TRBJ2-7
d_gene: NA
v_gene: TRBV21-1
abundance: NA
CDR3aa: CANLGRVPEAGYEQYF
CDR3nt: TGTGCCAACCTGGGGAGGGTCCCGGAGGCGGGATACGAGCAGTACTTC

j_gene: TRBJ2-3
d_gene: NA
v_gene: TRBV5-4
abundance: NA
CDR3aa: CASSLAGQQSSTDTQYF
CDR3nt: TGTGCCAGCAGCTTGGCCGGACAGCAGAGTAGCACAGATACGCAGTATTTT

j_gene: TRBJ2-2
d_gene: NA
v_gene: TRBV6-5
abundance: NA
CDR3aa: CASSYGGVGTGELFF
CDR3nt: TGTGCCAGCAGTTACGGCGGGGTAGGGACCGGGGAGCTGTTTTTT

j_gene: TRBJ1-1
d_gene: TRBD1
v_gene: TRBV5-1
abundance: NA
CDR3aa: CASSGQGGNTEAFF
CDR3nt: TGCGCCAGCAGCGGACAGGGGGGCAACACTGAAGCTTTCTTT

j_gene: TRBJ1-4
d_gene: TRBD1
v_gene: TRBV5-1
abundance: NA
CDR3aa: CASSLVPTGEKLFF
CDR3nt: TGCGCCAGCAGCTTAGTTCCGACAGGGGAAAAACTGTTTTTT

j_gene: TRBJ1-4
d_gene: TRBD1
v_gene: TRBV28
abundance: NA
CDR3aa: CASSRGTAVTATNEKLFF
CDR3nt: TGTGCCAGCAGTCGCGGGACAGCAGTAACTGCAACTAATGAAAAACTGTTTTTT

j_gene: TRBJ1-2
d_gene: NA
v_gene: TRBV28
abundance: NA
CDR3aa: CASSPTRRGFQGGYTF
CDR3nt: TGTGCCAGCAGTCCAACCCGGCGGGGGTTTCAAGGCGGCTACACCTTC

j_gene: TRBJ1-1
d_gene: NA
v_gene: TRBV6-1
abundance: once
CDR3aa: CASRITEALNTEAFF
CDR3nt: TGTGCCAGCAGGATTACCGAGGCCCTGAACACTGAAGCTTTCTTT

j_gene: TRBJ2-2
d_gene: NA
v_gene: TRBV6-1
abundance: once
CDR3aa: CASSLGIDTGELFF
CDR3nt: TGTGCCAGCAGCCTGGGTATCGACACCGGGGAGCTGTTTTTT

j_gene: TRBJ2-1
d_gene: TRBD2
v_gene: TRBV28
abundance: NA
CDR3aa: CASSLGGGAYNEQFF
CDR3nt: TGTGCCAGCAGTTTAGGCGGGGGGGCCTACAATGAGCAGTTCTTC

j_gene: TRBJ1-2
d_gene: TRBD1
v_gene: TRBV5-1
abundance: few
CDR3aa: CASSQTGSNYGYTF
CDR3nt: TGCGCCAGCAGCCAGACAGGGTCAAACTATGGCTACACCTTC

j_gene: TRBJ2-1
d_gene: NA
v_gene: TRBV7-9
abundance: NA
CDR3aa: CASSLGVVSYNEQFF
CDR3nt: TGTGCCAGCAGCTTAGGGGTAGTCTCCTACAATGAGCAGTTCTTC

j_gene: TRBJ2-5
d_gene: TRBD1
v_gene: TRBV7-9
abundance: NA
CDR3aa: CASSLRQGQETQYF
CDR3nt: TGTGCCAGCAGCTTGAGACAGGGACAAGAGACCCAGTACTTC

j_gene: TRBJ2-3
d_gene: NA
v_gene: TRBV7-9
abundance: NA
CDR3aa: CASSLGTGDTQYF
CDR3nt: TGTGCCAGCAGCTTAGGGACTGGAGATACGCAGTATTTT

j_gene: TRBJ1-1
d_gene: NA
v_gene: TRBV29-1
abundance: few
CDR3aa: CSVGTAMNTEAFF
CDR3nt: TGCAGCGTTGGGACAGCAATGAACACTGAAGCTTTCTTT

j_gene: TRBJ2-5
d_gene: NA
v_gene: TRBV28
abundance: NA
CDR3aa: CASSLPLGRETQYF
CDR3nt: TGTGCCAGCAGTTTGCCCCTAGGGCGAGAGACCCAGTACTTC

j_gene: TRBJ2-4
d_gene: NA
v_gene: TRBV7-3
abundance: NA
CDR3aa: CANPGSSAKNIQYF
CDR3nt: TGTGCCAACCCGGGCAGCTCTGCCAAAAACATTCAGTACTTC

j_gene: TRBJ2-7
d_gene: NA
v_gene: TRBV7-8
abundance: NA
CDR3aa: CASSSRAAWEQYF
CDR3nt: TGTGCCAGCAGCTCCCGGGCAGCTTGGGAGCAGTACTTC